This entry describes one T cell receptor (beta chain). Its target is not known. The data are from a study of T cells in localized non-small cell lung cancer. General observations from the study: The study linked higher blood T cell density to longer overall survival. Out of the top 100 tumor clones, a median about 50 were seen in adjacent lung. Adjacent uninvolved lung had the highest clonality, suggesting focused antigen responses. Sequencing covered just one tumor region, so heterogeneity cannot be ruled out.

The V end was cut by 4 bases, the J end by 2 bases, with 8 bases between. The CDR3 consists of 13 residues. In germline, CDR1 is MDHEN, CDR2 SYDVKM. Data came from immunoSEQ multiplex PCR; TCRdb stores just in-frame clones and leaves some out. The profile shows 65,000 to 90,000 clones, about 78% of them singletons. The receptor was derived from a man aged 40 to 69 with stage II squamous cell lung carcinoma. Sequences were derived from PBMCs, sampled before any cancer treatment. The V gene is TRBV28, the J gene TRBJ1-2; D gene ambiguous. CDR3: CASSSPANYGYTF. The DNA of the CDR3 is TGTGCCAGCAGTTCCCCGGCGAACTATGGCTACACCTTC.